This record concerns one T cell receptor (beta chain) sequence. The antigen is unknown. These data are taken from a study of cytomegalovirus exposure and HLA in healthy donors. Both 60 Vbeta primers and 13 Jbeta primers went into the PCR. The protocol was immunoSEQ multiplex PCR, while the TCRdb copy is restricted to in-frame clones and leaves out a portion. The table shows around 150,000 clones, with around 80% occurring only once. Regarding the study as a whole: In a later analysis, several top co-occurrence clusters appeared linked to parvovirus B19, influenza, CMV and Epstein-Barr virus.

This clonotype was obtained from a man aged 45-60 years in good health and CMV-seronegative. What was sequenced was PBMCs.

The CDR3 DNA follows: TGTGCCAGCAGTTCCACGGGGGATACGCAGTATTTT. Translated, it gives CASSSTGDTQYF. V gene TRBV9 combines with J gene TRBJ2-3, with D possibly matching TRBD2 (5 bases). The CDR3 is made up of 12 amino acids. CDR1 and CDR2 from the germline V gene are SGDLS and YYNGEE. Trimming pared 5 bases from V and 6 bases from J, leaving 10 bases between.